A selection of T cell receptor beta chains follows, all from one sample in a study of cytomegalovirus exposure and HLA in healthy donors. Only in-frame clones appear in the TCRdb table, and some are missing; sequencing was by immunoSEQ multiplex PCR. The sample lists about 60,000 clones; approximately 80% were seen once. Sequenced input: PBMCs. The receptors here all came from a woman in her thirties or forties in good health and CMV-seropositive. CDR3s include the opening cysteine and the closing phenylalanine or tryptophan. The D gene is left open where the match is weak. The size of a clone is reported for some rows only, either as once, few or many, or as a class for expanded clones.

D gene: -
clone size: -
V gene: TRBV30
J gene: TRBJ1-1
CDR3 protein: CAWSGQANTEAFF
CDR3 DNA: TGTGCCTGGAGTGGACAGGCGAACACTGAAGCTTTCTTT

D gene: -
clone size: -
V gene: TRBV28
J gene: TRBJ1-1
CDR3 protein: CASSGRPNTEAFF
CDR3 DNA: TGTGCCAGCAGTGGGCGACCCAACACTGAAGCTTTCTTT

D gene: TRBD1
clone size: once
V gene: TRBV27
J gene: TRBJ1-1
CDR3 protein: CASSFDRATEAFF
CDR3 DNA: TGTGCCAGCAGTTTTGACAGGGCTACTGAAGCTTTCTTT

D gene: TRBD1
clone size: -
V gene: TRBV4-1
J gene: TRBJ2-1
CDR3 protein: CASTRGQGGYNEQFF
CDR3 DNA: TGCGCCAGCACCAGGGGGCAGGGGGGATACAATGAGCAGTTCTTC

D gene: TRBD2
clone size: few
V gene: TRBV15
J gene: TRBJ2-2
CDR3 protein: CATGLASTGELFF
CDR3 DNA: TGTGCCACCGGACTAGCGTCCACCGGGGAGCTGTTTTTT

D gene: -
clone size: -
V gene: TRBV5-1
J gene: TRBJ1-1
CDR3 protein: CASAGGVSTEAFF
CDR3 DNA: TGCGCTTCCGCCGGGGGGGTTAGCACTGAAGCTTTCTTT

D gene: -
clone size: once
V gene: TRBV7-9
J gene: TRBJ1-4
CDR3 protein: CASSYFKAGTTGKLFF
CDR3 DNA: TGTGCCAGCAGCTATTTTAAGGCCGGGACAACCGGAAAACTGTTTTTT

D gene: -
clone size: -
V gene: TRBV30
J gene: TRBJ2-3
CDR3 protein: CAWSPTGLNTDTQYF
CDR3 DNA: TGTGCCTGGAGTCCAACCGGACTGAACACAGATACGCAGTATTTT

D gene: -
clone size: -
V gene: TRBV4-1
J gene: TRBJ1-2
CDR3 protein: CASSQDMRTNYGYTF
CDR3 DNA: TGCGCCAGCAGCCAAGATATGCGTACGAACTATGGCTACACCTTC

D gene: TRBD2
clone size: -
V gene: TRBV4-3
J gene: TRBJ2-3
CDR3 protein: CASSQERTSGGTDTQYF
CDR3 DNA: TGCGCCAGCAGCCAAGAAAGGACTAGCGGGGGCACAGATACGCAGTATTTT

D gene: -
clone size: -
V gene: TRBV9
J gene: TRBJ2-5
CDR3 protein: CASSVTAGTQETQYF
CDR3 DNA: TGTGCCAGCAGCGTCACAGCAGGAACCCAAGAGACCCAGTACTTC

D gene: -
clone size: -
V gene: TRBV30
J gene: TRBJ2-5
CDR3 protein: CAWTVQETQYF
CDR3 DNA: TGTGCCTGGACAGTCCAAGAGACCCAGTACTTC

D gene: -
clone size: once
V gene: TRBV13
J gene: TRBJ2-2
CDR3 protein: CASSLGLRQGELFF
CDR3 DNA: TGTGCCAGCAGCTTAGGCCTAAGACAAGGGGAGCTGTTTTTT

D gene: -
clone size: -
V gene: TRBV19
J gene: TRBJ1-1
CDR3 protein: CASRSAEAFF
CDR3 DNA: TGTGCCAGTAGAAGCGCTGAAGCTTTCTTT

D gene: -
clone size: -
V gene: TRBV10-3
J gene: TRBJ2-3
CDR3 protein: CATQVTGTPAGDTQYF
CDR3 DNA: TGTGCCACCCAAGTTACCGGGACTCCCGCCGGAGATACGCAGTATTTT

D gene: -
clone size: -
V gene: TRBV2
J gene: TRBJ1-2
CDR3 protein: CASSRTVGINYGYTF
CDR3 DNA: TGTGCCAGCAGTCGGACAGTAGGGATTAACTATGGCTACACCTTC

D gene: -
clone size: few
V gene: TRBV2
J gene: TRBJ1-1
CDR3 protein: CASSGLTGYTEAFF
CDR3 DNA: TGTGCCAGCAGTGGTCTAACCGGGTACACTGAAGCTTTCTTT

D gene: TRBD1
clone size: -
V gene: TRBV13
J gene: TRBJ2-3
CDR3 protein: CASGRGTGGTDTQYF
CDR3 DNA: TGTGCCAGCGGGCGTGGGACAGGGGGCACAGATACGCAGTATTTT

D gene: TRBD1
clone size: -
V gene: TRBV30
J gene: TRBJ2-5
CDR3 protein: CAWDRGQETQYF
CDR3 DNA: TGTGCCTGGGACAGGGGCCAAGAGACCCAGTACTTC

D gene: TRBD1
clone size: -
V gene: TRBV5-8
J gene: TRBJ1-5
CDR3 protein: CASSPGQAISNQPQHF
CDR3 DNA: TGTGCCAGCAGCCCGGGACAGGCGATCAGCAATCAGCCCCAGCATTTT

D gene: -
clone size: few
V gene: TRBV15
J gene: TRBJ1-3
CDR3 protein: CATSDKAGGNTIYF
CDR3 DNA: TGTGCCACCAGCGATAAGGCAGGTGGAAACACCATATATTTT

D gene: -
clone size: -
V gene: TRBV4-3
J gene: TRBJ1-2
CDR3 protein: CASSQVEGVAPYGYTF
CDR3 DNA: TGCGCCAGCAGCCAAGTAGAAGGAGTGGCTCCCTATGGCTACACCTTC

D gene: TRBD1
clone size: -
V gene: TRBV5-1
J gene: TRBJ1-4
CDR3 protein: CASSPGQGGEKLFF
CDR3 DNA: TGCGCCAGCAGCCCGGGACAGGGCGGTGAAAAACTGTTTTTT

D gene: -
clone size: -
V gene: TRBV15
J gene: TRBJ1-1
CDR3 protein: CATRGHANTEAFF
CDR3 DNA: TGTGCCACGCGAGGCCACGCAAACACTGAAGCTTTCTTT

D gene: TRBD1
clone size: -
V gene: TRBV7-2
J gene: TRBJ1-4
CDR3 protein: CASSRDRGSEKLFF
CDR3 DNA: TGTGCCAGCAGCCGGGACAGGGGAAGTGAAAAACTGTTTTTT

D gene: -
clone size: -
V gene: TRBV2
J gene: TRBJ2-3
CDR3 protein: CASSAEESGTLIMVSTDTQYF
CDR3 DNA: TGTGCCAGCAGTGCTGAAGAATCCGGGACACTGATAATGGTTAGCACAGATACGCAGTATTTT

D gene: TRBD1
clone size: -
V gene: TRBV5-6
J gene: TRBJ2-1
CDR3 protein: CASSPDRGEQFF
CDR3 DNA: TGTGCCAGCAGCCCGGACAGGGGCGAGCAGTTCTTC

D gene: -
clone size: -
V gene: TRBV27
J gene: TRBJ2-7
CDR3 protein: CASSFSGGSYEQYF
CDR3 DNA: TGTGCCAGCAGCTTCTCCGGAGGCTCCTACGAGCAGTACTTC